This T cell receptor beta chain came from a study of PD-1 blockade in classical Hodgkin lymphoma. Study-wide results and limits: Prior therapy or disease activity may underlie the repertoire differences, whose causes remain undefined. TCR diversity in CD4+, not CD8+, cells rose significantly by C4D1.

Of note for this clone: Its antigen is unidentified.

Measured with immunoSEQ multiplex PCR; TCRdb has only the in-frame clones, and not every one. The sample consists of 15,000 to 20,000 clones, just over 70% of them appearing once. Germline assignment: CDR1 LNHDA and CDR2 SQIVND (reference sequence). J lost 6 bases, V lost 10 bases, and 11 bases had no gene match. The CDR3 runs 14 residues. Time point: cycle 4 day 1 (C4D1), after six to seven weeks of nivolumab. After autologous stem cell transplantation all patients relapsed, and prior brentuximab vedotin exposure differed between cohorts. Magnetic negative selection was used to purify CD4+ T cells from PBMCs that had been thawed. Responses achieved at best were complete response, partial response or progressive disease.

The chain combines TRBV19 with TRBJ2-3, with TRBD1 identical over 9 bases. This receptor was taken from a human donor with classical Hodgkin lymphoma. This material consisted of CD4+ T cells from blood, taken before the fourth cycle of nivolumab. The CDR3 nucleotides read TGTGCCACTCGACAGGGGGTGCCCGTGGATACGCAGTATTTT. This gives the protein CATRQGVPVDTQYF.